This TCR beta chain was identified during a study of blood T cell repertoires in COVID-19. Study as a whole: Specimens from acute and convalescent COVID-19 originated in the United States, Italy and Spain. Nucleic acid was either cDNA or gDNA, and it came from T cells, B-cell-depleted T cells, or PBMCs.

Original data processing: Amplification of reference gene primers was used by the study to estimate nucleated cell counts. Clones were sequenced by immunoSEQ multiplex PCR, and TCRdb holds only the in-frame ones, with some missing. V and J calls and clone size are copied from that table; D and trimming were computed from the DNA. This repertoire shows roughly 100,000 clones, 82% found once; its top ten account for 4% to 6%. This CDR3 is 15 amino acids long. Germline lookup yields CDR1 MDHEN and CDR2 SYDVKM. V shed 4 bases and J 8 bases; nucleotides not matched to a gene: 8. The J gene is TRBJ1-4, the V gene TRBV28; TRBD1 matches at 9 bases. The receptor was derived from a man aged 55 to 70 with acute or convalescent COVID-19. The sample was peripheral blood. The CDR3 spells CASSYGTGSREKLFF. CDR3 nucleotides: TGTGCCAGCAGTTATGGGACAGGGAGTCGGGAAAAACTGTTTTTT.